These 22 T cell receptor beta chains were all obtained from the same sample, sequenced in a study of T cell responses to AZD1222 COVID-19 vaccine. This table comes from immunoSEQ multiplex PCR, and its TCRdb copy is limited to in-frame clones, with some not included. The sample has 120,000 or so clones, 90% seen once. The sequences come from peripheral blood, collected on day 0 of AZD1222 vaccination. Receptors were obtained from an adult in good health.

The rearrangement uses TRBV5-6 and TRBJ1-2, with a tentative D call TRBD1 (5 bases). This CDR3 is 13 amino acids long. V shed 0 bases and J shed 2 bases, with 5 bases lying between them. The germline V gene has CDR1 SGHDT and CDR2 YYEEEE. The CDR3 nucleotides are TGTGCCAGCAGCTTGGGGGGCAACTATGGCTACACCTTC. This sequence encodes CASSLGGNYGYTF.

The gene calls are TRBV29-1 and TRBJ2-7; maybe TRBD2 (5 bases). The CDR3 is made up of 13 amino acids. The V gene's germline CDR1 is SQVTM and CDR2 ANQGSEA. Trimming removed 3 bases from V and 5 bases from J, with 14 bases in between. The CDR3 reads CSVEGALTNEQYF. CDR3 in DNA: TGCAGCGTTGAGGGAGCCTTGACTAACGAGCAGTACTTC.

The gene calls are TRBV28 and TRBJ1-4; TRBD1 matches 8 bases. The trim removed 5 bases at V and 8 bases at J, leaving 7 bases unmatched. CDR3 length equals 14 residues. CDR1 is MDHEN and CDR2 is SYDVKM in the germline V gene. This CDR3 is CASSPGQGGEKLFF. The CDR3, as DNA: TGTGCCAGCAGTCCTGGACAGGGAGGAGAAAAACTGTTTTTT.

The genes are TRBV9 and TRBJ1-5, with no clear D. Germline CDR1 reads SGDLS; CDR2 reads YYNGEE. The V gene lost 4 bases and the J gene lost 4 bases, with 15 bases spanning the gap. The CDR3 contains 15 residues. The chain's CDR3 is CASSPSPGKNQPQHF. CDR3 nucleotides: TGTGCCAGCAGCCCTTCCCCGGGAAAAAATCAGCCCCAGCATTTT.

Here the CDR3 reads CASSRANLQGVSYGYTF. In DNA, the CDR3 is TGTGCCAGCAGTCGGGCCAATCTCCAGGGAGTGAGCTATGGCTACACCTTC. This chain uses TRBV28 with TRBJ1-2, with D maybe TRBD1 (5 bases). Germline V gene lookup returns CDR1 MDHEN and CDR2 SYDVKM. Trimming took 5 bases from V and 4 from J, leaving 23 bases between them. This CDR3 is 17 amino acids long.

The chain links TRBV6-5 to TRBJ2-2, with 9 bases that match TRBD2. The V and J ends lost 2 bases and 8 bases, in that order; junction bases with no gene match: 3. Germline assignment: CDR1 MNHEY and CDR2 SVGAGI. The CDR3 spans 14 residues. CDR3 in amino acids: CASSYGTSFGELFF. DNA of the CDR3: TGTGCCAGCAGTTACGGGACTAGCTTTGGGGAGCTGTTTTTT.

This clone was seen only once. V is TRBV6-2 or TRBV6-3 and J is TRBJ2-1; 8 bases agree with TRBD2. Germline V gives CDR1 MNHEY, CDR2 SVGEGT. The junction had 15 bases not matched to a gene; V was cut back by 7 bases and J by 1 base. This CDR3 contains 18 residues. The DNA of the CDR3 is TGTGCCAGCACCCCAGCAGCGGGAGTGCCCCAGTCCTACAATGAGCAGTTCTTC. Translated: CASTPAAGVPQSYNEQFF.

As regards this clone: The junction differs from germline at one of its ends, possibly a read error. The V gene is TRBV7-7, the J gene TRBJ2-5; D not resolved. Germline assignment: CDR1 SSHAT and CDR2 FNYEAQ (reference sequence). The CDR3 runs 12 residues. The CDR3 loop reads CASSFRVGTQYF. CDR3 coding DNA: TGTGCTAGCAGCTTTCGGGTAGGGACCCAGTACTTC.

This rearrangement joins TRBV7-9 to TRBJ2-7, with a possible D match to TRBD2 (6 bases). V lost 1 base to trimming and J lost 2 bases, with 9 bases between them. The CDR3 sequence is 14 residues long. CDR1 SEHNR and CDR2 FQNEAQ come from the germline V gene (reference sequence). The CDR3: CASSLGTGAYEQYF. CDR3 DNA sequence: TGTGCCAGCAGCTTAGGGACGGGGGCCTACGAGCAGTACTTC.

The chain couples TRBV3-1 (or the pseudogene TRBV3-2) to TRBJ1-1; 7 bases fit TRBD1. With 5 bases clipped from V and 7 bases from J, the junction kept 4 bases outside the gene matches. The germline CDR1 and CDR2 sequences are LGHDT and YNNKEL (reference sequence). This CDR3 has 12 residues. CDR3 DNA sequence: TGTGCCAGCAGCTTTCAGGGGGGTGAAGCTTTCTTT. Its protein product is CASSFQGGEAFF.

This clone is a singleton in its sample. The rearrangement uses TRBV19 and TRBJ1-1, with 7 positions matching TRBD1. V was clipped by 0 bases and J by 3 bases; unmatched bases: 1. This CDR3 region has 14 residues. Per germline, CDR1 LNHDA and CDR2 SQIVND (reference sequence). CDR3 sequence (DNA): TGTGCCAGTAGTATAGACAGGGGGGACACTGAAGCTTTCTTT. It translates to CASSIDRGDTEAFF. The full variable domain, its missing parts supplied by reference TRBV19 and TRBJ1-1, is DGGITQSPKYLFRKEGQNVTLSCEQNLNHDAMYWYRQDPGQGLRLIYYSQIVNDFQKGDIAEGYSVSREKKESFPLTVTSAQKNPTAFYLCASSIDRGDTEAFFGQGTRLTVV.

V and J are TRBV5-5 and TRBJ2-1; weak D call: TRBD2 (5 bases). The CDR3 length is 15 residues. V was trimmed by 4 bases and J by 0 bases, leaving 11 bases between them. The germline CDR1 and CDR2 sequences are SGHKS and YYEKEE (reference sequence). For the CDR3, the DNA is TGTGCCAGCAGCCTAACTAGTGACTCCTACAATGAGCAGTTCTTC. Translation: CASSLTSDSYNEQFF.

The genes are TRBV5-5 and TRBJ2-2; D might be TRBD2 (5 bases). Looked up from germline, CDR1 is SGHKS and CDR2 is YYEKEE (reference sequence). This CDR3 is 15 amino acids long. V was shortened by 5 bases and J by 0 bases, with 11 bases between the two germline ends. The CDR3 nucleotides are TGTGCCAGCAGACGGCCGGGAACGAACACCGGGGAGCTGTTTTTT. It codes for CASRRPGTNTGELFF.

The chain employs TRBV2 and TRBJ2-7; TRBD1 matches at 9 bases. V trimming: 6 bases; J trimming: 1 base; junction bases outside the gene matches: 4. Germline V lookup: CDR1 SNHLY, CDR2 FYNNEI. The CDR3 has 14 residues. CDR3 DNA: TGTGCCAGCAGCCGGGACAGGGTTTCCTACGAGCAGTACTTC. Encoded protein: CASSRDRVSYEQYF.

This clone is a singleton in its sample. The V and J genes are TRBV2 and TRBJ2-3; 7 nucleotides agree with TRBD2. With V trimmed by 5 bases and J by 7 bases, 12 bases remained unmatched. The CDR3 contains 15 residues. Germline values: CDR1 SNHLY, CDR2 FYNNEI. This CDR3 is CASSNGLDILNTQYF. In DNA form, the CDR3 reads TGTGCCAGCAGTAACGGACTAGACATCCTGAATACGCAGTATTTT.

With respect to this clone: This same CDR3 is encoded by further DNA sequences in the sample. The CDR3 coding sequence is TGTGCCAGCAGCGGACAGGGGACAGATACGCAGTATTTT. It specifies CASSGQGTDTQYF. The chain links TRBV25-1 to TRBJ2-3, with 9 bases identical to TRBD1. Germline trimming cut 6 bases from V and 3 bases from J; bases unmatched to any gene: 1. CDR1 is MGHDK and CDR2 is SYGVNS in the germline V gene. The CDR3 has 13 amino acids. Full variable domain (remainder filled in from reference TRBV25-1 and TRBJ2-3): EADIYQTPRYLVIGTGKKITLECSQTMGHDKMYWYQQDPGMELHLIHYSYGVNSTEKGDLSSESTVSRIRTEHFPLTLESARPSHTSQYLCASSGQGTDTQYFGPGTRLTVL.

With respect to this clone: Other DNA sequences within the sample encode an identical CDR3. The chain is built from TRBV5-1 and TRBJ2-1; 7 nucleotides align to TRBD2. V was clipped by 4 bases and J by 4 bases; unmatched bases: 5. The V gene's germline CDR1 is SGHRS and CDR2 YFSETQ. The CDR3 runs to 14 residues. The CDR3 loop reads CASSASGGYNEQFF. CDR3 in DNA: TGCGCCAGCAGCGCCTCGGGGGGTTACAATGAGCAGTTCTTC.

This clone was detected only once. The CDR3 region has the DNA TGTGCCAGCAGTCCCCGGACAGCCTATAATGAAAAACTGTTTTTT. Protein: CASSPRTAYNEKLFF. V is TRBV6-5 and J is TRBJ1-4, with a weak D call TRBD1 (6 bases). The CDR3 has 15 residues. Trimming pared 5 bases from V and 4 bases from J, leaving 14 bases between. Germline V gives CDR1 MNHEY, CDR2 SVGAGI.

The chain carries TRBV7-9 and TRBJ2-3; 12 positions match TRBD2. Per the germline V gene, CDR1 is SEHNR and CDR2 is FQNEAQ (reference sequence). The trim removed 4 bases at V and 1 base at J, leaving 6 bases unmatched. The CDR3 length is 17 residues. The CDR3 region is CASSSLTSGRGTDTQYF. In nucleotides, the CDR3 is TGTGCCAGCAGCTCCTTGACTAGCGGGAGAGGCACAGATACGCAGTATTTT. Based on the CDR3 plus reference TRBV7-9 and TRBJ2-3, the full variable domain is DTGVSQNPRHKITKRGQNVTFRCDPISEHNRLYWYRQTLGQGPEFLTYFQNEAQLEKSRLLSDRFSAERPKGSFSTLEIQRTEQGDSAMYLCASSSLTSGRGTDTQYFGPGTRLTVL.

The chain couples TRBV3-1 (or the pseudogene TRBV3-2) to TRBJ2-2; maybe TRBD1 (6 bases). Looked up from germline, CDR1 is LGHDT and CDR2 is YNNKEL (reference sequence). The CDR3 sequence is 14 residues long. Trimming shortened V by 6 bases and J by 6 bases, and 14 bases separated the two germline ends. The chain's CDR3 is CASSTRGWAGELFF. In DNA, the CDR3 is TGTGCCAGCAGTACGAGGGGGTGGGCCGGGGAGCTGTTTTTT.

The rearrangement joins TRBV29-1 to TRBJ2-3; D possibly corresponds to TRBD2 (6 bases). The germline gives CDR1 SQVTM, CDR2 ANQGSEA. The CDR3 length is 12 residues. Trimming stripped 5 bases from V and 12 bases from J, with 18 bases between. This chain's CDR3 is CSVLRGRRVQYF. The DNA for the CDR3 is TGCAGCGTTCTCCGGGGGAGGCGGGTCCAGTATTTT.

The rearrangement uses TRBV5-1 and TRBJ1-1; tentatively, D is TRBD1 (5 bases). This CDR3 spans 14 amino acids. CDR1 is SGHRS and CDR2 is YFSETQ in the germline V gene. With 4 bases removed from V and 4 bases from J, the gap between germline ends came to 14 bases. The CDR3 protein is CASSPTGGVTEAFF. CDR3 DNA: TGCGCCAGCAGCCCGACGGGGGGAGTCACTGAAGCTTTCTTT.